This T cell receptor (beta chain) was sequenced for a study of blood T cells in healthy people across ages (dated by TCRdb to 2013 to 2016). Some background on the complete study: Template switching captured roughly one uniquely barcoded TCR beta cDNA molecule per two T cells in model experiments. Donors were grouped into four age groups: young (average roughly 15 years), middle-aged (over 35), aged (around 60) and long-lived (about 82). For two donors (one aged 18 to 30 and one aged 80 or older), the study analyzed two additional independent replicas of 1 million unique cDNA reads from the same blood draw. Using deep sequencing normalized with unique cDNA molecular identifiers, the study measured how TCR beta repertoire diversity changes with age.

Donors were approximately 42 systemically healthy Caucasian individuals from Russia aged roughly 6 to 100 years. Roughly 9 milliliters of peripheral blood were drawn from each donor into EDTA-treated Vacutainer tubes. PBMCs were isolated by Ficoll-Paque density-gradient centrifugation, with at least 6 million obtained per sample. Trizol reagent was used to extract total RNA from PBMCs, with at least 6 micrograms per sample. The percentages of naive CD45RAhigh/CD27high T cells were determined by flow cytometry on a PBMC aliquot from every donor. The library was obtained by 5' RACE. TCRdb shows the sequencer as Illumina HiSeq 2500. A second PCR of 7 to 11 cycles was performed with a sample-barcoded 5' primer and a J-beta primer mix. Each TCR beta cDNA molecule received a unique molecular identifier from a template-switch 5' adaptor carrying 12 random nucleotides. Each sample yielded at least 2.5 million CDR3-containing paired-end reads. First-strand cDNA was synthesized from all RNA with the Mint cDNA synthesis kit, primed by a TRBC-specific oligonucleotide. All cDNA was treated with uracil-DNA glycosylase and then went through a first 18-cycle PCR with the universal primers M1SS and BC2_uni_R. The source study handled its data this way. For normalization, 1 million high-quality reads, each with a distinct molecular identifier, were randomly selected from each sample. Instead of being binned into consensus sequences, reads with shared molecular identifiers were discarded. MiTCR, with a Q25 quality threshold and the strictest error-elimination algorithm, was used for CDR3 identification, clonotype clustering and error correction. Lower-bound total TCR beta diversity was estimated with a nonparametric unseen species model using Euler transformation. The public reads were quality trimmed at Q25 with fastp and then assembled into clones with MiXCR by TCRdb, keeping productive beta chains. Here each entry gathers all rows of one CDR3 protein and keeps the most common genes and DNA. TCRdb, not the authors, supplied the V and J calls. This sample holds about 840,000 distinct CDR3 sequences; roughly 28% were observed only once. Around 9.6% of the sample belongs to the ten largest clones.

The germline V gene (reference sequence) sets CDR1 to LGHDT and CDR2 to YNNKEL. The CDR3 numbers 15 residues from cysteine through phenylalanine. The read is trimmed to its CDR3 DNA, 45 bases read in frame from base 1. This clonotype was counted at least ten times. Its specific antigen is unknown. No quality values exist for individual bases; no much larger clone is one base distant. Here is what the overall study found, with its caveats: Because profiling used bulk unsorted PBMCs, naive and antigen-experienced compartments could not be compared conclusively. Observed TCR beta diversity per million T cells fell roughly linearly with age, and a significant reduction was already apparent by age about 43. Because the CMV infection status of the donors was unknown, age-related changes in expanded clonotypes may potentially have been confounded. Observed TCR beta diversity correlated strongly with the percentage of naive T cells measured by flow cytometry. Compared with the aged group, the long-lived group had more naive CD4+ T cells, fewer expanded clones and increased TCR diversity, suggesting age selection. Total diversity estimates from one million sequenced T cells were considered lower bounds and underestimates.

These same records also appear under a second study, on T cells of mothers and their children. As that second paper reports: Donors were nine systemically healthy Caucasian individuals: three mothers and their six children. cDNA synthesis used all of the extracted RNA, with approximately 1.6 ug of RNA in each 15 ul reaction. In the second PCR, the M1S primer introduced both the sample barcodes and 2-4 random nucleotides. Each mother yielded over 8.5 million TCR beta CDR3 reads and each child 2.5 million to 3.5 million reads. In both related and unrelated pairs, thymic selection shapes the output of TCR recombination in a similar way, with inherited differences having only a minor effect. Normalized repertoire overlap was always found to be slightly, but never significantly, higher in related mother-child pairs than in unrelated mother-child pairs. No persistent microchimeric T cell clones were detected, at a sensitivity of roughly 100 clones per million clonotypes. Deep NGS was used in the study to compare the TCR beta repertoires of mothers and children and to look for features that separate related mother-child pairs from unrelated individuals. The mean age was roughly 40 +/- 4 years for the mothers and around 11 +/- 4 years for the children. After adapter ligation with NEBNext reagents, the libraries were sequenced on Illumina HiSeq 2000 with 100+100 nt paired-end reads. To avoid cross-contamination, the mother libraries and the child libraries were prepared a month apart and sequenced in separate runs. For each donor, between roughly 500,000 and 2,100,000 distinct TCR beta clonotypes were identified. Naive TCR beta clonotypes were estimated from low-frequency clonotypes matched to each donor's FACS-determined naive share, without sorting.

Sequenced sample: blood. The V gene is TRBV3-1 and the J gene is TRBJ2-4, and 10 junction bases match TRBD1. The end of the DNA fits TRBJ2-7 better, so the J call may be wrong. The origin of this receptor is a woman in her 40s in good health. The CDR3: CASSQRGQGGIEQYF. The DNA sequence is TGTGCCAGCAGCCAACGCGGACAGGGGGGTATCGAGCAGTACTTC.